The TCR beta chain under discussion was sequenced for a study of T-cell reconstitution after alpha-beta-depleted transplantation in children. Whole-study findings and limits: Counts and diversity of T cells one year after transplant came mostly from newly produced T cells. Several hundred expanded graft clones reportedly were the source of alpha-beta T cells about two months after transplant.

Regarding this clonotype: The antigen remains undetermined.

It was with unique molecular identifiers that the TCRbeta library was prepared. TCRdb itself ran the PCR reads through MiXCR, one entry per CDR3 protein. The sample holds under 850,000 distinct CDR3 sequences, around 13% seen once. There are 14 residues in the CDR3. Germline CDR1 LGHDT, CDR2 YNNKEL (reference sequence). Deletions cut 4 bases from V and 2 bases from J, with 12 bases between. The sample was PBMCs, taken before TCRalphabeta/CD19-depleted stem cell transplant. The rearrangement links TRBV3-1 to TRBJ2-7; D is ambiguous. The sequence derives from a girl aged 2 to 9 with congenital amegakaryocytic thrombocytopenia, due to receive a stem cell transplant. The CDR3 region is CASSRGDQTYEQYF. The CDR3 coding sequence is TGTGCCAGCAGCCGCGGCGACCAAACCTACGAGCAGTACTTC.